One sample yielded the 9 T cell receptor beta chains listed below, sequenced in a study of blood T cell repertoires in COVID-19. Libraries were prepared by immunoSEQ multiplex PCR; TCRdb keeps only in-frame clonotypes and omits some of them. The table includes more than 75,000 clones, 80% to 90% detected once. Sequenced: peripheral blood. Receptors were obtained from a man in his sixties with acute or convalescent COVID-19.

The J gene is TRBJ1-1, the V gene TRBV5-6; 7 bases align to TRBD1. The junction had 5 bases not matched to a gene; V was cut back by 2 bases and J by 1 base. Germline loops: CDR1 SGHDT, CDR2 YYEEEE. CDR3 length equals 15 residues. CDR3 bases: TGTGCCAGCAGCTTTCCGACAGGGTCGAACACTGAAGCTTTCTTT. It translates to CASSFPTGSNTEAFF.

The chain carries TRBV20-1 and TRBJ2-1, with no clear D. The CDR3 runs to 11 residues. Trimming removed 3 bases from V and 7 bases from J, with 7 bases in between. The germline gives CDR1 DFQATT, CDR2 SNEGSKA (reference sequence). CDR3 region: CSASILNEQFF. The CDR3 DNA sequence: TGCAGTGCTAGTATTCTGAATGAGCAGTTCTTC.

The CDR3 nucleotides are TGTGCCAGCAGCGAACAGGGACTAGCGGGGGGCAAAGATACGCAGTATTTT. Translating it yields CASSEQGLAGGKDTQYF. The chain employs TRBV5-8 and TRBJ2-3, with TRBD2 matching over 15 bases. The CDR3 consists of 17 residues. Germline V CDR1 and CDR2: SGHTS, YDEGEE. Trimming took 4 bases from V and 5 from J; bases not matched to a gene: 8.

V is TRBV5-1 and J is TRBJ1-4; tentatively, D is TRBD1 (6 bases). This CDR3 region has 14 residues. CDR1 and CDR2 from the germline V gene are SGHRS and YFSETQ. The V end lost 2 bases, the J end lost 5 bases, and 10 bases lay between the germline ends. The CDR3 is CASSLGQPNEKLFF. DNA for the CDR3: TGCGCCAGCAGCTTAGGACAGCCCAATGAAAAACTGTTTTTT.

As concerns this clone: The junction does not match germline at one end; this may be a read error. V gene TRBV18 combines with J gene TRBJ1-2, with D perhaps matching TRBD1 (6 bases). The CDR3 is 13 amino acids. Germline V gives CDR1 KGHSH, CDR2 LQKENI. The CDR3 coding sequence is TGTGCCAGCTCGCCACAGGGACTGCGAGGCTACACCTTC. Amino acids: CASSPQGLRGYTF.

The V gene is TRBV28, the J gene TRBJ1-6; 7 bases are a match to TRBD1. The CDR3 has 14 residues. CDR1 and CDR2 (germline): MDHEN, SYDVKM. The V gene end was trimmed by 5 bases and the J gene end by 10 bases; junction bases not matched to a gene: 8. The CDR3 spells CASSRTGDMSPLHF. CDR3 DNA: TGTGCCAGCAGTCGGACAGGTGATATGTCACCCCTCCACTTT.

This clone was seen only a few times. The chain employs TRBV5-1 and TRBJ1-5; possible D gene TRBD1, 5 bases. Germline V lookup: CDR1 SGHRS, CDR2 YFSETQ. Deletions cut 4 bases from V and 3 bases from J, with 8 bases between. The CDR3 runs to 13 residues. In DNA form, the CDR3 reads TGCGCCAGCAGCCCAGGGCCCAATCAGCCCCAGCATTTT. Residues: CASSPGPNQPQHF. Complete variable domain (other parts from reference TRBV5-1 and TRBJ1-5): KAGVTQTPRYLIKTRGQQVTLSCSPISGHRSVSWYQQTPGQGLQFLFEYFSETQRNKGNFPGRFSGRQFSNSRSEMNVSTLELGDSALYLCASSPGPNQPQHFGDGTRLSIL.

This chain joins TRBV2 and TRBJ1-2, with D uncertain. This CDR3 is built from 13 residues. Germline values: CDR1 SNHLY, CDR2 FYNNEI. The germline V and J ends were trimmed by 3 bases and 4 bases, with 9 bases remaining between them. DNA of the CDR3: TGTGCCAGCAGTGAGAGACAATTCTATGGCTACACCTTC. Encoded protein: CASSERQFYGYTF.

V is TRBV9 and J is TRBJ2-1; 7 bases match TRBD2. Trimming removed 3 bases from V and 10 bases from J; junction bases left unmatched: 13. Germline lookup yields CDR1 SGDLS and CDR2 YYNGEE. The length of the CDR3 is 15 residues. CDR3 residues: CASSAGGPRLGEQFF. In nucleotides, the CDR3 is TGTGCCAGCAGCGCGGGGGGACCCCGGTTGGGGGAGCAGTTCTTC.